The clone carrying this TCR beta chain was observed a handful of times. The entry originates in a study of blood T cell repertoires in COVID-19. Across 24 US areas, participants ranged in age from about 18 to 90 years. Participants were placed into cohorts based on the clinical history they reported. CDR1 and CDR2 (germline): PRHDT, FYEKMQ (reference sequence). V lost 3 bases and J lost 2, with 10 bases in between. The CDR3 covers 14 residues. Here immunoSEQ multiplex PCR was the method, and the copy in TCRdb shows in-frame clones only, minus some. The sample has around 380,000 clones, about 87% seen once.

The clonotype was recovered from a man aged 25-45 years who had recovered from COVID-19. The chain joins TRBV13 to TRBJ1-2; perhaps TRBD1 as D (5 bases). Sequenced input: PBMCs or T cells enriched from blood (not recorded which). The DNA of the CDR3 is TGTGCCAGCAGCTTCCCGACAGAAAACTATGGCTACACCTTC. Translation: CASSFPTENYGYTF.